These 18 T cell receptor beta chains came from one sample sequenced in a study of cytomegalovirus exposure and HLA in healthy donors. The PCR used 60 Vbeta and 13 Jbeta primers. Some clones are missing from TCRdb's copy, which holds only in-frame ones; the method was immunoSEQ multiplex PCR. The sample holds around 150,000 clones; 76% are singletons and the top ten take about 3.4%. The sequenced sample was PBMCs. The receptors shown here come from a man aged 35-49 years in good health and CMV-seronegative.

The chain employs TRBV9 and TRBJ2-3; D possibly corresponds to TRBD2 (5 bases). Per the germline V gene, CDR1 is SGDLS and CDR2 is YYNGEE. Trimming left V 4 bases short and J 2 bases short, with 14 bases between. The CDR3 loop spans 15 amino acids. This chain's CDR3 is CASSPDQRPTDTQYF. The CDR3, as DNA: TGTGCCAGCAGCCCAGACCAGCGGCCCACAGATACGCAGTATTTT. Using reference TRBV9 and TRBJ2-3 for the parts outside the CDR3, the full variable domain is DSGVTQTPKHLITATGQRVTLRCSPRSGDLSVYWYQQSLDQGLQFLIQYYNGEERAKGNILERFSAQQFPDLHSELNLSSLELGDSALYFCASSPDQRPTDTQYFGPGTRLTVL.

This chain joins TRBV28 and TRBJ2-5, with 8 bases aligning to TRBD2. Germline CDR1 is MDHEN and CDR2 is SYDVKM. The J segment lost 5 bases and the V segment lost 5 bases, leaving 7 bases of the junction unmatched. This CDR3 has 14 amino acids. The CDR3 DNA is TGTGCCAGCAGTCCGCGGACTAGCTCCGAGACCCAGTACTTC. Translation gives CASSPRTSSETQYF.

The chain is built from TRBV6-5 and TRBJ2-7, with D perhaps matching TRBD2 (6 bases). The CDR3 consists of 13 residues. The germline V gene has CDR1 MNHEY and CDR2 SVGAGI. V lost 7 bases to trimming and J lost 3 bases, with 13 bases between them. CDR3 bases: TGTGCCAGCAAAGCGTGGACTAACTACGAGCAGTACTTC. Encoded protein: CASKAWTNYEQYF.

The chain combines TRBV5-4 with TRBJ1-1; 8 bases fit TRBD1. Germline trimming cut 2 bases from V and 6 bases from J; bases unmatched to any gene: 6. Per germline, CDR1 SGHNT and CDR2 YYREEE (reference sequence). CDR3 size: 14 residues. The CDR3 DNA reads TGTGCCAGCAGCTTACCAGACAGGGGAGCTGAAGCTTTCTTT. It translates to CASSLPDRGAEAFF.

This chain joins TRBV30 and TRBJ2-7; 8 bases are a match to TRBD1. V gave up 4 bases and J gave up 6 bases; unmatched junction bases: 8. This CDR3 has 13 residues. The germline CDR1 and CDR2 sequences are GTSNPN and SVGIG (reference sequence). CDR3 nucleotide sequence: TGTGCCTGGAACCCCGGACAGGGCCCCGAGCAGTACTTC. It codes for CAWNPGQGPEQYF.

The CDR3 protein is CASTLGTSGFNEQFF. Here the CDR3 DNA reads TGTGCCAGCACCCTCGGGACTAGCGGGTTCAATGAGCAGTTCTTC. This chain uses TRBV6-1 with TRBJ2-1; 12 nucleotides line up with TRBD2. The V gene end was trimmed by 7 bases and the J gene end by 6 bases; junction bases not matched to a gene: 7. Germline V gene lookup returns CDR1 MNHNS and CDR2 SASEGT. The CDR3 has 15 amino acids.

The chain couples TRBV28 to TRBJ1-2; TRBD1 is a possible D gene (6 bases). The V end lost 7 bases, the J end lost 8 bases, and 14 bases lay between the germline ends. The CDR3 has 12 amino acids. Germline assignment: CDR1 MDHEN and CDR2 SYDVKM. The chain's CDR3 is CASTLGRGGYTF. In DNA form, the CDR3 reads TGTGCCAGCACCTTAGGCAGGGGCGGCTACACCTTC.

This clone occurred a few times. The chain recombines TRBV6-1 with TRBJ2-3; 14 bases line up with TRBD2. Germline CDR1 reads MNHNS; CDR2 reads SASEGT. The CDR3 contains 15 residues. The junction had 4 bases not matched to a gene; V was cut back by 7 bases and J by 4 bases. The CDR3: CASNWGLAGADTQYF. Here the CDR3 DNA reads TGTGCCAGCAATTGGGGACTAGCGGGAGCAGATACGCAGTATTTT.

The genes are TRBV25-1 and TRBJ2-5; perhaps TRBD1 as D (6 bases). The CDR3 is 13 amino acids. The germline V gene encodes CDR1 MGHDK and CDR2 SYGVNS. Between the trimmed V and J ends, which lost 4 bases and 9 bases, there was a span of 15 bases. The DNA of the CDR3 is TGTGCCAGCAGTGTAGGGATACAGGGAGCCCAGTACTTC. This sequence encodes CASSVGIQGAQYF.

This clone was recorded only once. The chain employs TRBV19 and TRBJ1-5; D uncertain. Trimming removed 6 bases at V and 2 bases at J, with 17 bases between. This CDR3 is built from 16 residues. Germline V CDR1 and CDR2: LNHDA, SQIVND (reference sequence). CDR3 loop: CASRQRSRGGNQPQHF. The CDR3 DNA sequence: TGTGCCAGTAGACAGCGATCACGGGGTGGCAATCAGCCCCAGCATTTT.

The rearrangement joins TRBV30 to TRBJ2-1; 8 bases are a match to TRBD2. With 4 bases clipped from V and 0 bases from J, the junction kept 17 bases outside the gene matches. CDR1 GTSNPN and CDR2 SVGIG come from the germline V gene (reference sequence). The CDR3 is 19 amino acids. The CDR3 loop is CAWMVPRVSGAHSYNEQFF. DNA for the CDR3: TGTGCCTGGATGGTTCCTAGGGTTAGCGGGGCCCACTCCTACAATGAGCAGTTCTTC.

V is TRBV10-3 and J is TRBJ2-1; 7 bases align to TRBD1. The length of the CDR3 is 14 residues. From germline, CDR1 is ENHRY and CDR2 SYGVKD. V dropped 11 bases and J dropped 9; count of bases not matched to a gene: 16. The CDR3 here is CASRGTERSGEQFF. CDR3 sequence (DNA): TGTGCCTCCAGGGGGACCGAACGATCCGGTGAGCAGTTCTTC.

This clone has just one count. For the CDR3, the DNA is TGTGCCAGCAGCTTAGACCCAAGGGGGGAGACCCAGTACTTC. It specifies CASSLDPRGETQYF. The chain links TRBV7-9 to TRBJ2-5; possibly TRBD1 for D (6 bases). This CDR3 region has 14 residues. Germline V lookup: CDR1 SEHNR, CDR2 FQNEAQ (reference sequence). V lost 1 base and J lost 5, with 11 bases in between.

In this sample, this clone turned up once. This rearrangement joins TRBV5-8 to TRBJ2-3, with TRBD2 matching 10 bases. Germline trimming cut 3 bases from V and 3 bases from J; bases unmatched to any gene: 7. CDR3 size: 16 residues. CDR1 is SGHTS, CDR2 YDEGEE, per germline. CDR3: CASSSGTSALTDTQYF. The CDR3 DNA reads as TGTGCCAGCAGCTCCGGGACTAGCGCCCTAACAGATACGCAGTATTTT.

This chain connects TRBV28 to TRBJ2-6, with 7 nucleotides matching TRBD2. Germline-derived CDR1 and CDR2 are MDHEN and SYDVKM. The CDR3 spans 14 residues. V lost 11 bases, J lost 1 base, and 5 bases stayed unmatched. As DNA, the CDR3 is TGTGCCGCCTCACTAGCGTCTGGGGCCAACGTCCTGACTTTC. Amino acids: CAASLASGANVLTF.

The genes are TRBV27 and TRBJ2-1, with D possibly matching TRBD1 (6 bases). This CDR3 is built from 16 residues. CDR1 and CDR2 (germline): MNHEY, SMNVEV (reference sequence). With 2 bases removed from V and 0 bases from J, the gap between germline ends came to 11 bases. Written as DNA, the CDR3 is TGTGCCAGCAGTTTACTAGGGGGAAGCTCCTACAATGAGCAGTTCTTC. The encoded protein is CASSLLGGSSYNEQFF.

J is TRBJ2-7 and V is TRBV27, with TRBD1 matching 10 bases. The junction had 9 bases not matched to a gene; V was cut back by 8 bases and J by 2 bases. CDR3 size: 15 residues. Germline assignment: CDR1 MNHEY and CDR2 SMNVEV (reference sequence). DNA for the CDR3: TGTGCCAGCCGGCGTGGGACAGGGGCGACCTACGAGCAGTACTTC. Translation: CASRRGTGATYEQYF.

V and J are TRBV19 and TRBJ1-4, with unresolved D. V was clipped by 5 bases and J by 8 bases, with 15 bases between them. This CDR3 is built from 14 residues. From germline, CDR1 is LNHDA and CDR2 SQIVND (reference sequence). The CDR3 sequence is CASSGPGRQEKLFF. DNA of the CDR3: TGTGCCAGTAGTGGGCCGGGGAGGCAAGAAAAACTGTTTTTT.